What follows is one TCR beta chain and its context. Its antigen remains unidentified. Other DNA sequences of this sample code for an identical CDR3. This sample was taken from a study of shared clonotypes between healthy human individuals. Study results and caveats: Rarefaction indicated that sorted-subset sequencing remained incomplete although depth was large.

In the source study's methods: Junction-only immunoSEQ data arrived without quality scores, meaning filtering differed. The repertoire was sequenced with immunoSEQ multiplex PCR; TCRdb's copy has only in-frame clones and lacks some. The DNA gave D and trimming, while V, J and clone size come from that table. The top ten clones hold roughly 0.36% of a sample with about 2.3 million clones, 85% to 95% of them seen once. V lost 4 bases to trimming and J lost 2 bases, with 6 bases between them. Germline assignment: CDR1 MNHNS and CDR2 SASEGT. The CDR3 extends over 12 amino acids. The chain is built from TRBV6-1 and TRBJ2-7; D unresolved. Input material: naive CD4+ T cells from PBMCs. Subset of the sample: CD45RA+ positively selected. This receptor was obtained from a man between 18 and 29 years old in good health. Some clones in this sample may be carry-over from other donors' samples. In DNA form, the CDR3 reads TGTGCCAGCAGTGTCTCAACCTACGAGCAGTACTTC. Its translation: CASSVSTYEQYF.